This TCR beta chain was observed in a study of T cells in Graves' hyperthyroidism and ophthalmopathy. Notes on the study in general: A 13 V-J signature model discriminated ophthalmopathy versus stable hyperthyroidism.

Authors of the study amplified TCR beta CDR3 regions from RNA transcripts. In the first-round RT-PCR of the TCR CDR3, the HTBI primer set was used. MiXCR, run by TCRdb on the multiplex PCR reads, gives a single entry per CDR3 protein. The sample carries 200,000 to 300,000 distinct CDR3 sequences, around 25% recorded once. This clonotype was seen only a few times. Its antigen is currently unknown. Its ends do not fully match the called genes, so a read error is possible. The CDR3 extends over 14 amino acids. CDR1 is MNHEY, CDR2 SMNVEV, per germline (reference sequence). The V gene is TRBV27, the J gene TRBJ2-3; weak D call: TRBD2 (6 bases). Source material: blood. This clonotype was sampled from a woman between 40 and 55 years old with Graves' ophthalmopathy. The CDR3 sequence is CAIPTPRDKDTQCF. CDR3 DNA: TGTGCCATTCCCACCCCGCGGGATAAGGATACGCAGTGTTTT.